This T cell receptor (beta chain) was recorded in a study of CD8+ T cells in alopecia areata. cDNA serving as the sequencing template came from extracted, reverse transcribed RNA. Sequenced by immunoSEQ multiplex PCR; TCRdb stores in-frame clones only, minus some. The sample yields 150,000 to 200,000 clones, approximately 49% seen once. Treatment denoted: oral pan-JAK inhibitor, 5-10 mg twice daily. The CDR3 totals 15 residues. Per germline, CDR1 SGHRS and CDR2 YFSETQ. Trimming took off 1 base at V and 7 bases at J, with 15 bases between the two ends. This rearrangement joins TRBV5-1 to TRBJ2-1; maybe TRBD2 (5 bases). The sequences come from CD8+ T cells sorted from blood, collected at approximately week 52, from a patient treated with tofacitinib. This clonotype was obtained from a human donor with alopecia areata. The CDR3 coding sequence is TGCGCCAGCAGCTTGCCGGCGGGTCCTATGAATGAGCAGTTCTTC. Its translation is CASSLPAGPMNEQFF.